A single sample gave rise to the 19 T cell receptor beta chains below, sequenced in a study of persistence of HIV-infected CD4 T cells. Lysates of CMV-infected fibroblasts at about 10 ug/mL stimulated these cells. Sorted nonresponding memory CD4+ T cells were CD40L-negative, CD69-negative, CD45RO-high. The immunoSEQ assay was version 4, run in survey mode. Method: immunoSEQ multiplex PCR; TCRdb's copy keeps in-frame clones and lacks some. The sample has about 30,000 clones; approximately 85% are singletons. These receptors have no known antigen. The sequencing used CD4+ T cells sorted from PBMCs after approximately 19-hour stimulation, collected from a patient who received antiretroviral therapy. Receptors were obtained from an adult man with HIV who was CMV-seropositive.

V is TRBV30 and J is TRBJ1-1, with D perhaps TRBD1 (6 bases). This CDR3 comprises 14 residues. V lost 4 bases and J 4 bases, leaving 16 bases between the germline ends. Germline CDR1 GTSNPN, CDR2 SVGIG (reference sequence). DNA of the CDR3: TGTGCCTGGATTCTCGACAGGCCCGGCACTGAAGCTTTCTTT. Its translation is CAWILDRPGTEAFF.

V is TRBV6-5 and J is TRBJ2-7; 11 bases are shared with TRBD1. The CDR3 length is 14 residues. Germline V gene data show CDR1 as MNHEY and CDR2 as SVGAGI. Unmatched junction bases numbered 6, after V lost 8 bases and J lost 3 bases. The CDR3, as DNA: TGTGCCAGCTGGGGGGACAGGGGGGTCTACGAGCAGTACTTC. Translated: CASWGDRGVYEQYF.

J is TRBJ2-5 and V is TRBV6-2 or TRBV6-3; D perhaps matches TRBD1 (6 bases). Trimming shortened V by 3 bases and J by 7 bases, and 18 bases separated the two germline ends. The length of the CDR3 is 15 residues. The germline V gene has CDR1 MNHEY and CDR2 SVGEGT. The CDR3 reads CASSYWDTPPGTQYF. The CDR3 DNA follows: TGTGCCAGCAGTTATTGGGACACACCACCGGGGACCCAGTACTTC.

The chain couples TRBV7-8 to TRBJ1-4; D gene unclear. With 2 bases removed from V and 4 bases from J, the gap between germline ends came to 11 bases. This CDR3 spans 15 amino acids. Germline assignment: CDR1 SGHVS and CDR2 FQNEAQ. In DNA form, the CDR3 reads TGTGCCAGCAGCTTATCGGGAGGCCTTAATGAAAAACTGTTTTTT. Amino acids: CASSLSGGLNEKLFF.

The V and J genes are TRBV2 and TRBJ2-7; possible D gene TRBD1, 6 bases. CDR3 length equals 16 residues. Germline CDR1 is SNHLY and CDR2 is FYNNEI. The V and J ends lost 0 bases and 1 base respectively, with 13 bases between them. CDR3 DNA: TGTGCCAGCAGTGAAGCATCAGGGACATTTTCCTACGAGCAGTACTTC. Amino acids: CASSEASGTFSYEQYF.

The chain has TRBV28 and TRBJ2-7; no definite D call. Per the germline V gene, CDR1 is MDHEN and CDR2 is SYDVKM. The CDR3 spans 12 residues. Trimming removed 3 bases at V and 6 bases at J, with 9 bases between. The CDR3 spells CASSFLRGEQYF. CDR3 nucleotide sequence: TGTGCCAGCAGTTTCCTCCGTGGCGAGCAGTACTTC.

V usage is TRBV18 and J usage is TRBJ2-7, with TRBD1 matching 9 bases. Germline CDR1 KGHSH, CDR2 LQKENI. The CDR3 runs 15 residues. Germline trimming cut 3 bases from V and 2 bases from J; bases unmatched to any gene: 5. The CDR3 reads CASSPAGQGTYEQYF. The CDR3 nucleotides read TGTGCCAGCTCACCGGCGGGACAGGGAACCTACGAGCAGTACTTC.

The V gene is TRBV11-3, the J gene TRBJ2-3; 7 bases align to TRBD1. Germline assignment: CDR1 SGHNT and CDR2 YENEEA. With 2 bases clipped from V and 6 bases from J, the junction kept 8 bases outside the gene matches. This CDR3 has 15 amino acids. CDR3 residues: CASSLNRGSADTQYF. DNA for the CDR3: TGTGCCAGCAGCTTAAACAGGGGAAGTGCGGATACGCAGTATTTT.

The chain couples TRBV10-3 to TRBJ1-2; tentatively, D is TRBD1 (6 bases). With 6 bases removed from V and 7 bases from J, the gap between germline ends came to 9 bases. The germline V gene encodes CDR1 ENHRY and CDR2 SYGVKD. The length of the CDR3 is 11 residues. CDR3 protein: CAIRIGGGYTF. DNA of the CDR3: TGTGCCATCAGAATAGGGGGTGGCTACACCTTC.

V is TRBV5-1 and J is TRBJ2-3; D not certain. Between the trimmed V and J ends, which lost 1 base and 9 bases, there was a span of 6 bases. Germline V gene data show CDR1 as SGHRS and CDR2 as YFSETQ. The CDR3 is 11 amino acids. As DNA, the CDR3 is TGCGCCAGCAGCTTGTTAGACACGCAGTATTTT. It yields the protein CASSLLDTQYF.

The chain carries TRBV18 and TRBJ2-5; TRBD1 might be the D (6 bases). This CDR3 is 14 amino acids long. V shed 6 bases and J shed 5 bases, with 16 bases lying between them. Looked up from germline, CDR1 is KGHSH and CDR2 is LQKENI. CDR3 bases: TGTGCCAGCTCGGCCCGGAGGCAGGGGGAGACCCAGTACTTC. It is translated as CASSARRQGETQYF.

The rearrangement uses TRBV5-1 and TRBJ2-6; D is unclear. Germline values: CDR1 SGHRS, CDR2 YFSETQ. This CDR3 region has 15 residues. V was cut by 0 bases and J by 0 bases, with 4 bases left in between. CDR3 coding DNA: TGCGCCAGCAGCTTGGGCCCCTCTGGGGCCAACGTCCTGACTTTC. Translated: CASSLGPSGANVLTF.

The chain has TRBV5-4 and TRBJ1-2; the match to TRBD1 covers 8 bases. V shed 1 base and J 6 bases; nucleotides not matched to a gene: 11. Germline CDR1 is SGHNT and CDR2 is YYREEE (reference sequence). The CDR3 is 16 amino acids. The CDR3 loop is CASSLYGRQGPNGYTF. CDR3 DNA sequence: TGTGCCAGCAGCTTGTACGGGAGACAGGGGCCCAATGGCTACACCTTC.

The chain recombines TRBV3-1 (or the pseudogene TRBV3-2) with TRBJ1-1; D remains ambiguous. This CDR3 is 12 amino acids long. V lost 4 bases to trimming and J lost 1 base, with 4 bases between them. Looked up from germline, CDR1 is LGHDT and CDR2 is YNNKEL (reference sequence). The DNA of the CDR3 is TGTGCCAGCAGCCGGCGGAACACTGAAGCTTTCTTT. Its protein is CASSRRNTEAFF.

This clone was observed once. The CDR3 DNA sequence: TGTGCCAGTAACGGAGTTGGGGGCCCAGCGCAGTATTTT. Protein: CASNGVGGPAQYF. The chain joins TRBV2 to TRBJ2-3, with D maybe TRBD1 (6 bases). V was shortened by 9 bases and J by 10 bases, with 20 bases between the two germline ends. The CDR3 is 13 residues long. Looked up from germline, CDR1 is SNHLY and CDR2 is FYNNEI. Supplemented by reference TRBV2 and TRBJ2-3, the full variable domain reads EPEVTQTPSHQVTQMGQEVILRCVPISNHLYFYWYRQILGQKVEFLVSFYNNEISEKSEIFDDQFSVERPDGSNFTLKIRSTKLEDSAMYFCASNGVGGPAQYFGPGTRLTVL.

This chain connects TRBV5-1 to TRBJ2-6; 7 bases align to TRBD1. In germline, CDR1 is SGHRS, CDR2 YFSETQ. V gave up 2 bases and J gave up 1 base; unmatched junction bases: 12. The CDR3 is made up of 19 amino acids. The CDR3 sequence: CASSLVPGTVHSGANVLTF. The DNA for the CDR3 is TGCGCCAGCAGCTTAGTTCCAGGGACAGTCCATTCTGGGGCCAACGTCCTGACTTTC.

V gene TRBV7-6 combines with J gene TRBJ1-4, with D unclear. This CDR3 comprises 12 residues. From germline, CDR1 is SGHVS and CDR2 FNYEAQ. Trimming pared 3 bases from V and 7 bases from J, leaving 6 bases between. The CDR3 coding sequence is TGTGCCAGCAGCTTCGGATCTGAAAAACTGTTTTTT. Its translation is CASSFGSEKLFF.

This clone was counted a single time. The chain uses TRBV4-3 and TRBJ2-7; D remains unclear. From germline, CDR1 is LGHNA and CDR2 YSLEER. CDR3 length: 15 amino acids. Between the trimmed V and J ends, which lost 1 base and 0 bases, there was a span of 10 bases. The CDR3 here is CASSQAPGGSYEQYF. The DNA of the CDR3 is TGCGCCAGCAGCCAAGCCCCCGGTGGCTCCTACGAGCAGTACTTC.

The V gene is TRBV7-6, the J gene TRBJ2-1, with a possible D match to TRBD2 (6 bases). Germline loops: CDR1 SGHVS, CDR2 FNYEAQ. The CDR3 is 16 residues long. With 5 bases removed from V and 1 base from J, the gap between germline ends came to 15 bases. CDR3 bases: TGTGCCAGCAGCCCCGGGACTCGCAATTCCTACAATGAGCAGTTCTTC. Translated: CASSPGTRNSYNEQFF.